This T cell receptor beta chain stems from a study of OX40 agonist ivuxolimab in advanced cancers. On the study more broadly: An agonistic human IgG2 monoclonal antibody against OX40 (CD134) was given. Earlier treatment with anti-PD-1, anti-PD-L1 or anti-CTLA-4 was permitted, and roughly 40% had received some. Study-wide points: Near-lowest levels of clonal expansion characterized partial responders at 0.1-3.0 mg/kg. By week 6 at 0.1 to 3.0 mg/kg, blood CD4+ and CD8+ T cells had expanded clonally.

A remark on this clone: Antigen: not known.

Germline loops: CDR1 SGHRS, CDR2 YFSETQ. V gave up 4 bases and J gave up 13 bases; unmatched junction bases: 6. The CDR3 length is 14 residues. Using immunoSEQ multiplex PCR, the repertoire was profiled, and TCRdb retains in-frame clones only, with some absent. The table lists tens of thousands of clones, just over 85% of them singletons. The V call is TRBV5-1, the J call TRBJ2-1, with 15 bases aligning to TRBD2. The sample in question was CD4+ or CD8+ T cells sorted from blood, obtained in a trial of the OX40 agonist ivuxolimab. The sequence was collected from an adult with an advanced solid tumor such as melanoma, head and neck, liver or kidney cancer. CDR3 sequence (DNA): TGCGCCAGCAGCGACGGGACTAGCGGGAGGAGACAGTTCTTC. This translates into CASSDGTSGRRQFF.